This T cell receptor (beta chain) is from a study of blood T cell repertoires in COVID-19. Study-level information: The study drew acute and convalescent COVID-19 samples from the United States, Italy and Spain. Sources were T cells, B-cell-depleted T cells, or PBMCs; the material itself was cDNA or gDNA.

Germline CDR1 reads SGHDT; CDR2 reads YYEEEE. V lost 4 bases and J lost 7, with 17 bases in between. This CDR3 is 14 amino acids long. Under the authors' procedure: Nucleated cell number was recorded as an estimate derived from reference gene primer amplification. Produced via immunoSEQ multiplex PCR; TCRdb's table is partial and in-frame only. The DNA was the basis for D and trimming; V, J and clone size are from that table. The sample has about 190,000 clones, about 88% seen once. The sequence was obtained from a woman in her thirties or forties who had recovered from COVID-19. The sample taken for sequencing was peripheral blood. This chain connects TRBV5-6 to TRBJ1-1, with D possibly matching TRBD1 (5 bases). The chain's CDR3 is CASSHDGQDIEAFF. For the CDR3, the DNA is TGTGCCAGCAGCCACGACGGACAAGACATTGAAGCTTTCTTT.